This TCR beta chain was profiled in a study of breast tumors, draining lymph nodes, adjacent tissues. Findings of the study overall: Tumor and nontumor repertoires were significantly more similar in luminal-like than in basal-like breast cancer. The lymph node origin of tumor T cells was framed as consistent with a hypothesis, not demonstrated.

The V and J ends lost 2 bases and 12 bases respectively, with 12 bases between them. Germline loops: CDR1 SGHDT, CDR2 YYEEEE. CDR3 length equals 11 residues. A single record per CDR3 protein comes from TCRdb applying MiXCR to the multiplex PCR reads. Here the sample spans fewer than 250,000 distinct CDR3 sequences, approximately 30% being singletons. Breast cancer patients provided tissue from their axillary draining lymph nodes. Comments on this clonotype: What it recognizes is unknown.

This sequence originates from a female donor with breast cancer. Some clones in this sample may be carry-over from other donors' samples. Sequenced input: axillary lymph node tissue. The V and J genes are TRBV5-6 and TRBJ2-7, with D possibly being TRBD2 (5 bases). CDR3 sequence: CASSLAAALYF. CDR3 nucleotide sequence: TGTGCCAGCAGCTTAGCGGCCGCGCTGTACTTC.